The 14 T cell receptor beta chains below all came from one sample that was sequenced in a study of T cell responses to AZD1222 COVID-19 vaccine. Measured with immunoSEQ multiplex PCR; TCRdb has only the in-frame clones, and not every one. The sample holds roughly 140,000 clones, roughly 94% seen once. Material: peripheral blood, obtained on day 0 of AZD1222 vaccination. Source of these receptors: an adult in good health.

The chain combines TRBV27 with TRBJ2-1, with D possibly matching TRBD1 (5 bases). CDR1 and CDR2 from the germline V gene are MNHEY and SMNVEV (reference sequence). The CDR3 loop spans 16 amino acids. V was pared by 3 bases and J by 4 bases, with 16 bases between. This chain's CDR3 is CASSFPPGPGYNEQFF. CDR3 nucleotides: TGTGCCAGCAGTTTCCCACCAGGCCCAGGGTACAATGAGCAGTTCTTC.

The V and J genes are TRBV2 and TRBJ1-1, with no clear D. Trimming removed 2 bases at V and 0 bases at J, with 4 bases between. There are 13 residues in the CDR3. From germline, CDR1 is SNHLY and CDR2 FYNNEI. The CDR3 coding sequence is TGTGCCAGCAGTGAATGGGTGAACACTGAAGCTTTCTTT. Translating gives CASSEWVNTEAFF. Variable domain in full (rest from reference TRBV2 and TRBJ1-1): EPEVTQTPSHQVTQMGQEVILRCVPISNHLYFYWYRQILGQKVEFLVSFYNNEISEKSEIFDDQFSVERPDGSNFTLKIRSTKLEDSAMYFCASSEWVNTEAFFGQGTRLTVV.

The chain uses TRBV6-5 and TRBJ1-1, with 7 bases matching TRBD1. CDR1 and CDR2 from the germline V gene are MNHEY and SVGAGI. The length of the CDR3 is 13 residues. V trimming: 6 bases; J trimming: 5 bases; junction bases outside the gene matches: 6. This CDR3 is CASSTGANTEAFF. The CDR3 bases are TGTGCCAGCAGCACAGGGGCAAATACTGAAGCTTTCTTT.

V usage is TRBV3-1 (or the pseudogene TRBV3-2) and J usage is TRBJ2-3, with 7 bases aligning to TRBD2. CDR3 length equals 15 residues. Trimming removed 4 bases from V and 2 bases from J; junction bases left unmatched: 6. Germline CDR1 reads LGHDT; CDR2 reads YNNKEL (reference sequence). The CDR3 spells CASSPRRDYTDTQYF. Here the CDR3 DNA reads TGTGCCAGCAGCCCGCGGCGGGACTACACAGATACGCAGTATTTT.

The chain uses TRBV7-6 and TRBJ1-1, with TRBD1 matching 9 bases. Germline V CDR1 and CDR2: SGHVS, FNYEAQ. J gave up 0 bases and V 5 bases, and 4 bases lay outside the gene matches. This CDR3 has 15 amino acids. CDR3 nucleotide sequence: TGTGCCAGCAGCCTAGGACAGGGGATGAACACTGAAGCTTTCTTT. This translates into CASSLGQGMNTEAFF. The variable domain in full, completed from reference TRBV7-6 and TRBJ1-1, reads GAGVSQSPRYKVTKRGQDVALRCDPISGHVSLYWYRQALGQGPEFLTYFNYEAQQDKSGLPNDRFSAERPEGSISTLTIQRTEQRDSAMYRCASSLGQGMNTEAFFGQGTRLTVV.

J is TRBJ1-2 and V is TRBV7-2; D is ambiguous. The CDR3 is 14 amino acids. The germline V and J ends were trimmed by 1 base and 4 bases, with 10 bases remaining between them. Germline V lookup: CDR1 SGHTA, CDR2 FQGNSA. This CDR3 is CASSLDYSTYGYTF. DNA for the CDR3: TGTGCCAGCAGCTTAGATTACAGTACCTATGGCTACACCTTC.

The chain has TRBV3-1 (or the pseudogene TRBV3-2) and TRBJ2-2; the match to TRBD2 covers 7 bases. The germline CDR1 and CDR2 sequences are LGHDT and YNNKEL (reference sequence). The CDR3 loop spans 21 amino acids. The V segment lost 4 bases and the J segment 3 bases; nucleotides outside the gene matches: 23. CDR3 protein: CASSPAHNRFGGSPDTGELFF. Written as DNA, the CDR3 is TGTGCCAGCAGCCCGGCACACAACCGTTTCGGGGGGTCCCCGGACACCGGGGAGCTGTTTTTT.

The chain has TRBV24-1 and TRBJ2-1, with TRBD1 identical over 9 bases. Germline V gene lookup returns CDR1 KGHDR and CDR2 SFDVKD. Unmatched junction bases numbered 7, after V lost 3 bases and J lost 5 bases. The CDR3 runs 16 residues. The CDR3, as DNA: TGTGCCACCAGTGATCCACAGGGGGCCCCCCACAATGAGCAGTTCTTC. Protein product: CATSDPQGAPHNEQFF.

The CDR3 sequence is CASSQDRGGRASAKNIQYF. The DNA for the CDR3 is TGTGCCAGCAGCCAAGATCGTGGCGGGAGGGCCTCTGCCAAAAACATTCAGTACTTC. The chain links TRBV4-2 to TRBJ2-4; 9 bases fit TRBD2. The trim removed 0 bases at V and 1 base at J, leaving 10 bases unmatched. Per the germline V gene, CDR1 is LGHNA and CDR2 is YNFKEQ. This CDR3 has 19 residues.

The rearrangement links TRBV6-5 to TRBJ2-5, with TRBD2 as a possible D gene (6 bases). CDR3 length: 15 residues. CDR1 and CDR2 (germline): MNHEY, SVGAGI. With 2 bases removed from V and 5 bases from J, the gap between germline ends came to 15 bases. The CDR3, as DNA: TGTGCCAGCAGTTACGCTGAGACTAGTTTGGAGACCCAGTACTTC. This encodes CASSYAETSLETQYF.

V and J are TRBV11-2 and TRBJ1-4, with D possibly matching TRBD1 (5 bases). V dropped 5 bases and J dropped 7 bases, with 14 bases sitting between them. CDR1 is SGHAT and CDR2 is FQNNGV in the germline V gene. The CDR3 contains 14 residues. CDR3 loop: CASSRLGGGEKLFF. The DNA of the CDR3 is TGTGCCAGCAGCCGCCTTGGGGGGGGTGAAAAACTGTTTTTT. The full variable domain, in which reference TRBV11-2 and TRBJ1-4 provide the parts outside the CDR3, is EAGVAQSPRYKIIEKRQSVAFWCNPISGHATLYWYQQILGQGPKLLIQFQNNGVVDDSQLPKDRFSAERLKGVDSTLKIQPAKLEDSAVYLCASSRLGGGEKLFFGSGTQLSVL.

The chain is built from TRBV18 and TRBJ1-1, with TRBD1 as a possible D gene (5 bases). V gave up 1 base and J gave up 9 bases, with 15 bases separating them. Germline lookup yields CDR1 KGHSH and CDR2 LQKENI. The CDR3 extends over 14 amino acids. DNA for the CDR3: TGTGCCAGCTCACCACTTGAACGGGGCAATAAAGCTTTCTTT. Its protein is CASSPLERGNKAFF.

This clone has just one count. This chain links TRBV28 with TRBJ1-2; a weak D match, TRBD1 (6 bases). Germline CDR1 MDHEN, CDR2 SYDVKM. The CDR3 sequence is 13 residues long. The V end was cut by 8 bases, the J end by 4 bases, with 14 bases between. The CDR3 spells CASSQQGLYGYTF. CDR3 sequence (DNA): TGTGCCAGCTCCCAACAGGGTCTCTATGGCTACACCTTC.

The chain uses TRBV6-2 or TRBV6-3 and TRBJ2-7; either TRBD1 or TRBD2 may fit D (7 bases each). Deletions cut 3 bases from V and 6 bases from J, with 18 bases between. From germline, CDR1 is MNHEY and CDR2 SVGEGT. The CDR3 length is 15 residues. CDR3 sequence: CASSYYQGGKVEQYV. CDR3 bases: TGTGCCAGCAGTTATTATCAGGGGGGGAAAGTCGAGCAGTACGTC.